This TCR beta chain appears in the sequencing data of a study of cytomegalovirus exposure and HLA in healthy donors. Overall study findings and caveats: The later analysis indicated that the majority of CMV-associated TCR beta chains appeared HLA-restricted. In a later analysis, across HLA loci, associated TCR counts were highest for DRB1, lowest for HLA-C. Later, an analysis showed that TCR beta chains associated with HLA were more clonally expanded than others that were equally common.

Germline-derived CDR1 and CDR2 are SNHLY and FYNNEI. The CDR3 is 15 amino acids. The junction had 6 bases not matched to a gene; V was cut back by 5 bases and J by 5 bases. Notes on this clone: Its antigen is not known.

A multiplex PCR was run with 60 Vbeta primers and 13 Jbeta primers. The repertoire was sequenced with immunoSEQ multiplex PCR; TCRdb's copy has only in-frame clones and lacks some. The sample has approximately 180,000 clones, about four fifths seen once. Sequenced input: PBMCs. This clonotype was sampled from a male donor in good health and CMV-seronegative. This chain connects TRBV2 to TRBJ1-5; the match to TRBD1 covers 10 bases. Written as DNA, the CDR3 is TGTGCCAGCAGTACGGGACAGGGGTACTATCAGCCCCAGCATTTT. Encoded protein: CASSTGQGYYQPQHF. Combining the CDR3 with reference TRBV2 and TRBJ1-5 gives the whole variable domain EPEVTQTPSHQVTQMGQEVILRCVPISNHLYFYWYRQILGQKVEFLVSFYNNEISEKSEIFDDQFSVERPDGSNFTLKIRSTKLEDSAMYFCASSTGQGYYQPQHFGDGTRLSIL.